This T cell receptor beta chain was documented in a study of shared clonotypes between healthy human individuals. Overall study: The study used three CD4 naive, three CD4 memory, two CD8 naive and one CD8 memory plate per donor. Study-level findings and limits: Clonotypes shared by all four sorted-subset donors had higher generation probabilities than non-shared clonotypes.

This CDR3 is built from 14 residues. The germline gives CDR1 SGHRS, CDR2 YFSETQ. Trimming took off 4 bases at V and 2 bases at J, with 11 bases between the two ends. In this sample, this clone turned up once. Its antigen is as yet unknown. Splitting of CD4+ cells produced CD45RA+ naive and CD45RA-negative memory subsets. Here immunoSEQ multiplex PCR was the method, and the copy in TCRdb shows in-frame clones only, minus some. The repertoire has about 2.5 million clones, around 93% of them found once; the top ten carry 0.37%. This chain joins TRBV5-1 and TRBJ2-3, with D perhaps assigned TRBD1 or TRBD2 (6 bases each). This receptor was taken from a young man in good health. Some clones in this sample may be carry-over from other donors' samples. Sequenced input: naive CD4+ T cells from PBMCs. Subset given: CD45RA+ positively selected. CDR3 region: CASSEGDFTDTQYF. The CDR3, as DNA: TGCGCCAGCAGCGAGGGGGACTTCACAGATACGCAGTATTTT.